This entry lists 31 T cell receptor beta chains sequenced from one sample in a study of breast tumors, draining lymph nodes, adjacent tissues. TCRdb called the multiplex PCR reads again in MiXCR, with one record for every CDR3 protein. The sample lists more than 50,000 distinct CDR3 sequences, roughly 50% occurring once. The sequenced sample was breast tumor tissue. Every receptor here comes from a female donor with breast cancer. Some clones in this sample may be carry-over from other donors' samples.

The chain combines TRBV6-2 or TRBV6-3 with TRBJ1-5; 7 bases map to TRBD1. Losses at the gene ends were 6 bases for V and 2 bases for J; bases not matched to a gene: 7. There are 15 residues in the CDR3. Germline values: CDR1 MNHEY, CDR2 SVGEGT. The CDR3 region is CASRHPGQRNQPQHF. DNA for the CDR3: TGTGCCAGCAGGCACCCGGGACAGCGCAATCAGCCCCAGCATTTT.

The chain employs TRBV7-2 and TRBJ2-7, with a weak D call TRBD1 (6 bases). Germline-derived CDR1 and CDR2 are SGHTA and FQGNSA. This CDR3 contains 12 residues. Trimming cost V 6 bases and J 6 bases, with 12 bases left between them. The CDR3 reads CASSSQGTEQYF. The CDR3 bases are TGTGCCAGCAGTTCCCAGGGGACCGAGCAGTACTTC. The full variable domain, completed using reference TRBV7-2 and TRBJ2-7, is GAGVSQSPSNKVTEKGKDVELRCDPISGHTALYWYRQSLGQGLEFLIYFQGNSAPDKSGLPSDRFSAERTGGSVSTLTIQRTQQEDSAVYLCASSSQGTEQYFGPGTRLTVT.

This clonotype was counted many times. A much larger clone lies a single base off, so this may be a read error. V and J are TRBV20-1 and TRBJ2-1; the match to TRBD2 covers 8 bases. The germline CDR1 and CDR2 sequences are DFQATT and SNEGSKA (reference sequence). The CDR3 length is 18 residues. The ends lost 3 bases at V and 5 bases at J; junction bases unmatched: 18. CDR3 coding DNA: TGCAGTGCTAGGGGGGCGGGTAGCGGGGCACCTAGGAACAATGAGCAGTTCTTC. Translating gives CSARGAGSGAPRNNEQFF.

The chain recombines TRBV20-1 with TRBJ1-1; TRBD1 might be the D (6 bases). The germline CDR1 and CDR2 sequences are DFQATT and SNEGSKA (reference sequence). The CDR3 covers 12 residues. The V gene lost 1 base and the J gene lost 5 bases, with 8 bases spanning the gap. CDR3 sequence reads: CSARVGATEAFF. The CDR3 DNA reads TGCAGTGCTAGAGTGGGGGCTACTGAAGCTTTCTTT.

This rearrangement joins TRBV30 to TRBJ1-6; D might be TRBD1 (6 bases). This CDR3 comprises 14 residues. Germline V CDR1 and CDR2: GTSNPN, SVGIG (reference sequence). Trimming cost V 4 bases and J 7 bases, with 14 bases left between them. The CDR3: CAWTSLDRNSPLHF. CDR3 nucleotide sequence: TGTGCCTGGACTTCCCTCGACAGGAATTCACCCCTCCACTTT.

The chain couples TRBV7-2 to TRBJ2-3; no reliable D call. The CDR3 loop spans 12 amino acids. CDR1 is SGHTA, CDR2 FQGNSA, per germline. The ends were cut back, 5 bases at V and 3 bases at J, with 6 bases in the middle. The CDR3 sequence: CASSPPTDTQYF. CDR3 DNA sequence: TGTGCCAGCAGCCCCCCGACAGATACGCAGTATTTT.

This clonotype was recorded at least ten times. The V gene is TRBV30, the J gene TRBJ2-3; possible D gene TRBD2, 5 bases. The V gene lost 5 bases and the J gene lost 0 bases, with 18 bases spanning the gap. The CDR3 runs to 16 residues. From germline, CDR1 is GTSNPN and CDR2 SVGIG (reference sequence). The chain's CDR3 is CAWFPGIYSSTDTQYF. The CDR3 nucleotides are TGTGCCTGGTTCCCGGGGATATATTCTAGCACAGATACGCAGTATTTT.

This clonotype was recorded many times. This chain connects TRBV30 to TRBJ1-3, with TRBD1 as a possible D gene (6 bases). From germline, CDR1 is GTSNPN and CDR2 SVGIG (reference sequence). Deletions cut 1 base from V and 4 bases from J, with 11 bases between. The CDR3 contains 14 residues. CDR3 protein: CAWSAGTLGNTIYF. For the CDR3, the DNA is TGTGCCTGGAGTGCAGGGACATTAGGAAACACCATATATTTT. The full variable domain, in which reference TRBV30 and TRBJ1-3 provide the parts outside the CDR3, is SQTIHQWPATLVQPVGSPLSLECTVEGTSNPNLYWYRQAAGRGLQLLFYSVGIGQISSEVPQNLSASRPQDRQFILSSKKLLLSDSGFYLCAWSAGTLGNTIYFGEGSWLTVV.

This sequence joins TRBV7-9 and TRBJ2-5; TRBD2 agrees at 7 bases. Unmatched junction bases numbered 8, after V lost 1 base and J lost 3 bases. CDR3 length equals 16 residues. Germline V gene data show CDR1 as SEHNR and CDR2 as FQNEAQ (reference sequence). The CDR3 DNA is TGTGCCAGCAGCTTAGAGTGGGGGGGGGGAAAAGAGACCCAGTACTTC. It translates to CASSLEWGGGKETQYF.

The CDR3 here is CASSRHGPAGNTIYF. The CDR3 DNA is TGCGCCAGCAGCCGCCACGGGCCAGCTGGAAACACCATATATTTT. The V call is TRBV5-1, the J call TRBJ1-3; D gene unclear. The germline V and J ends were trimmed by 4 bases and 2 bases, with 13 bases remaining between them. The V gene's germline CDR1 is SGHRS and CDR2 YFSETQ. CDR3 length: 15 residues.

V is TRBV7-6 and J is TRBJ1-6; tentative D call: TRBD1 (5 bases). CDR1 is SGHVS and CDR2 is FNYEAQ in the germline V gene. V was shortened by 5 bases and J by 6 bases, with 8 bases between the two germline ends. The CDR3 totals 13 residues. This CDR3 is CASSPDTNSPLHF. The CDR3 DNA is TGTGCCAGCAGCCCGGACACTAATTCACCCCTCCACTTT.

This clonotype was counted a single time. This chain uses TRBV10-3 with TRBJ2-3, with 11 positions matching TRBD1. The CDR3 contains 17 residues. With 3 bases clipped from V and 2 bases from J, the junction kept 7 bases outside the gene matches. The germline V gene has CDR1 ENHRY and CDR2 SYGVKD. CDR3 coding DNA: TGTGCCATCAGTGACGGGACAGGGGGACTAACCACAGATACGCAGTATTTT. This gives the protein CAISDGTGGLTTDTQYF.

The CDR3 nucleotides read TGTGCCAGCAGCTTAACGGCAGGGGAAGAGACCCAGTACTTC. Translating it yields CASSLTAGEETQYF. The chain recombines TRBV7-8 with TRBJ2-5; the D gene is possibly TRBD1 (6 bases). This CDR3 comprises 14 residues. The V gene lost 2 bases and the J gene lost 3 bases, with 10 bases spanning the gap. Germline V gives CDR1 SGHVS, CDR2 FQNEAQ.

The table lists this clonotype with many counts. The chain employs TRBV27 and TRBJ1-3; 9 nucleotides agree with TRBD1. The CDR3 runs 15 residues. Losses at the gene ends were 7 bases for V and 7 bases for J; bases not matched to a gene: 11. CDR1 is MNHEY, CDR2 SMNVEV, per germline (reference sequence). CDR3 bases: TGTGCCAGCATCCCCCGGGACAGGGCTTGGAACACCATATATTTT. Protein sequence: CASIPRDRAWNTIYF.

This clonotype was seen repeatedly, ten times or more. This chain uses TRBV20-1 with TRBJ2-3, with D possibly matching TRBD2 (6 bases). The CDR3 contains 15 residues. The germline V and J ends were trimmed by 1 base and 2 bases, with 13 bases remaining between them. CDR1 is DFQATT, CDR2 SNEGSKA, per germline (reference sequence). DNA for the CDR3: TGCAGTGCTAGAGTTTTTAGCGGAATCACAGATACGCAGTATTTT. It specifies CSARVFSGITDTQYF.

The chain joins TRBV4-2 to TRBJ2-7; tentatively, D is TRBD1 (5 bases). CDR1 is LGHNA, CDR2 YNFKEQ, per germline. The CDR3 contains 13 residues. The ends were cut back, 4 bases at V and 2 bases at J, with 9 bases in the middle. CDR3 sequence: CASSPPGTYEQYF. The CDR3 coding sequence is TGTGCCAGCAGCCCCCCAGGGACCTACGAGCAGTACTTC.

This rearrangement joins TRBV29-1 to TRBJ2-1; 14 bases map to TRBD2. This CDR3 contains 18 residues. After removal of 3 bases from V and 5 bases from J, the junction contained 12 bases not matched to a gene. Germline assignment: CDR1 SQVTM and CDR2 ANQGSEA. CDR3 coding DNA: TGCAGCGTTGACCCTTACCAGACTAGCGGGAGGGGCCACAATGAGCAGTTCTTC. This translates into CSVDPYQTSGRGHNEQFF.

This clonotype was counted many times. The chain is built from TRBV5-1 and TRBJ1-2, with D possibly being TRBD1 (5 bases). The germline V gene has CDR1 SGHRS and CDR2 YFSETQ. Trimming left V 2 bases short and J 2 bases short, with 13 bases between. The CDR3 spans 15 residues. DNA of the CDR3: TGCGCCAGCAGCTTAGGAGGGGAGAACAACTATGGCTACACCTTC. Translation: CASSLGGENNYGYTF.

Concerning this clonotype itself: This may stem from a read error, because a much larger clone lies one nucleotide away. This rearrangement joins TRBV20-1 to TRBJ1-2; 10 bases fit TRBD1. The CDR3 has 16 amino acids. V lost 1 base to trimming and J lost 4 bases; unmatched junction nucleotides: 9. The germline CDR1 and CDR2 sequences are DFQATT and SNEGSKA (reference sequence). This CDR3 is CSARGDGTGATYGYTF. The DNA of the CDR3 is TGCAGTGCTAGAGGAGATGGGACAGGGGCCACCTATGGCTACACCTTC.

This clonotype was seen repeatedly, ten times or more. The V call is TRBV3-1, the J call TRBJ2-5, with D hard to call. The V gene lost 2 bases and the J gene lost 5 bases, with 15 bases spanning the gap. This CDR3 has 15 residues. Per germline, CDR1 LGHDT and CDR2 YNNKEL (reference sequence). CDR3 amino acids: CASSQRSYDRETQYF. The DNA for the CDR3 is TGTGCCAGCAGCCAAAGGAGCTATGATAGGGAGACCCAGTACTTC.

In DNA form, the CDR3 reads TGTGCCAGCAGTTTACCAGGCCCCGGAACTAATGAAAAACTGTTTTTT. This translates into CASSLPGPGTNEKLFF. The chain uses TRBV28 and TRBJ1-4; D is unresolved. The CDR3 consists of 16 residues. Per the germline V gene, CDR1 is MDHEN and CDR2 is SYDVKM. The V end lost 2 bases, the J end lost 1 base, and 11 bases lay between the germline ends.

The chain combines TRBV5-8 with TRBJ1-5; 8 positions match TRBD1. This CDR3 spans 12 amino acids. Trimming removed 6 bases from V and 9 bases from J; junction bases left unmatched: 5. CDR1 and CDR2 (germline): SGHTS, YDEGEE. CDR3 amino acids: CASTQGDPPQHF. Written as DNA, the CDR3 is TGTGCCAGCACACAGGGGGATCCGCCCCAGCATTTT.

The chain uses TRBV9 and TRBJ2-3; possible D gene TRBD2, 6 bases. Trimming cost V 2 bases and J 0 bases, with 7 bases left between them. This CDR3 contains 14 residues. Germline CDR1 and CDR2: SGDLS and YYNGEE. The CDR3 loop reads CASSVSGSTDTQYF. The CDR3 region has the DNA TGTGCCAGCAGCGTGAGCGGGAGCACAGATACGCAGTATTTT.

Remarks on this clonotype: A read error may account for a junction end that differs from germline. The rearrangement links TRBV2 to TRBJ2-3; 12 positions match TRBD2. Germline V gene data show CDR1 as SNHLY and CDR2 as FYNNEI. This CDR3 is built from 18 residues. The CDR3 DNA reads as TGTGCCAGCATGGCTGGGCTAGCGGGAGGGCCGGGAACAGATACGCACTATTTT. Translation: CASMAGLAGGPGTDTHYF.

In this sample, this clonotype turned up a few times. The DNA is omitted, as the CDR3 cannot be located on it reliably, and the CDR3 follows TCRdb's listing. The rearrangement joins TRBV7-8 to TRBJ1-2; TRBD1 reflects the table's D call only, with no check against the DNA. Per germline, CDR1 SGHVS and CDR2 FQNEAQ. Both ends counted, the CDR3 spans 12 residues. Here the CDR3 reads CASSLVGGGNTF.

This clonotype showed up many times. J is TRBJ1-3 and V is TRBV7-8; tentatively, D is TRBD1 (5 bases). CDR1 SGHVS and CDR2 FQNEAQ come from the germline V gene. Trimming removed 4 bases at V and 0 bases at J, with 10 bases between. The CDR3 totals 15 residues. Here the CDR3 DNA reads TGTGCCAGCAGCTCGACCAGGGTCTCTGGAAACACCATATATTTT. Translating it yields CASSSTRVSGNTIYF.

The chain combines TRBV6-1 with TRBJ1-5; a weak D match, TRBD1 (6 bases). CDR3 length: 17 residues. V was trimmed by 5 bases and J by 2 bases, leaving 19 bases between them. Looked up from germline, CDR1 is MNHNS and CDR2 is SASEGT. The CDR3: CASSQKRGKVGNQPQHF. In DNA form, the CDR3 reads TGTGCCAGCAGTCAAAAAAGGGGGAAGGTTGGCAATCAGCCCCAGCATTTT.

This clonotype was observed many times. The J gene is TRBJ2-7, the V gene TRBV6-1, with 11 bases matching TRBD2. J lost 2 bases, V lost 4 bases, and 7 bases had no gene match. Looked up from germline, CDR1 is MNHNS and CDR2 is SASEGT. The CDR3 has 16 residues. This CDR3 is CASSALAGGSPYEQYF. DNA of the CDR3: TGTGCCAGCAGTGCTCTAGCGGGAGGCTCCCCCTACGAGCAGTACTTC.

As for this clonotype: Since the CDR3 does not end with the conserved phenylalanine or tryptophan, this likely comes from a read error. This chain joins TRBV29-1 and TRBJ1-2, with D possibly matching TRBD1 (5 bases). The CDR3 length is 14 residues. CDR1 is SQVTM, CDR2 ANQGSEA, per germline. CDR3 sequence (DNA): TGCAGCGATGAAGTTTGGGACGGCGACTATTGCTACACCTCC. It yields the protein CSDEVWDGDYCYTS.

With respect to this clonotype: A read error is possible here, since a much larger clone lies one base away. V and J are TRBV29-1 and TRBJ1-2; the D is unclear. V shed 3 bases and J shed 3 bases, with 14 bases lying between them. The V gene's germline CDR1 is SQVTM and CDR2 ANQGSEA. The CDR3 totals 14 residues. CDR3: CSVDGGYGDYGYTF. The DNA for the CDR3 is TGCAGCGTTGATGGCGGGTACGGCGACTATGGCTACACCTTC. Combining the CDR3 with reference TRBV29-1 and TRBJ1-2 gives the whole variable domain SAVISQKPSRDICQRGTSLTIQCQVDSQVTMMFWYRQQPGQSLTLIATANQGSEATYESGFVIDKFPISRPNLTFSTLTVSNMSPEDSSIYLCSVDGGYGDYGYTFGSGTRLTVV.

The chain joins TRBV20-1 to TRBJ1-1; D may be TRBD1 (5 bases). This CDR3 contains 13 residues. Per germline, CDR1 DFQATT and CDR2 SNEGSKA (reference sequence). The V end was cut by 1 base, the J end by 4 bases, with 10 bases between. For the CDR3, the DNA is TGCAGTGCTAGAGTGTCTAGGGGCACTGAAGCTTTCTTT. Translating it yields CSARVSRGTEAFF.